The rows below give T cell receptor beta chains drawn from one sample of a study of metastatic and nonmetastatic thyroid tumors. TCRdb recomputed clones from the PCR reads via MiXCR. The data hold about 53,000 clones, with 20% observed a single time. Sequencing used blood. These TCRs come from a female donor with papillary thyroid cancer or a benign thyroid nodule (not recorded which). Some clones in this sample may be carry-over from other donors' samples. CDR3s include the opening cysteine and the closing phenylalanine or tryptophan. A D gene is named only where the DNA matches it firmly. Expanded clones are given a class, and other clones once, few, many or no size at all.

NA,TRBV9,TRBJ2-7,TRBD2,CASSVPRAGGHEQYF,TGTGCCAGCAGCGTACCGCGAGCGGGAGGGCATGAGCAGTACTTC
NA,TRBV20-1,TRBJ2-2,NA,CSAREARQPDTGERFF,TGCAGTGCTAGAGAAGCCAGACAGCCCGACACCGGGGAGCGGTTTTTT
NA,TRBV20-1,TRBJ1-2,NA,CSARGDVCGYTF,TGCAGTGCTAGAGGGGATGTATGTGGCTACACCTTC
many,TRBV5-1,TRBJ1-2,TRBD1,CASRATGGEYYGYTF,TGCGCCAGCAGAGCGACAGGGGGCGAATACTATGGCTACACCTTC
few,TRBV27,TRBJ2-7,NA,CASSLGRAAFYEQYF,TGTGCCAGCAGTTTGGGCCGGGCGGCCTTCTACGAGCAGTACTTC
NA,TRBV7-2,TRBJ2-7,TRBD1,CASSHRDSAYEQYF,TGTGCCAGCAGCCATCGGGACAGTGCCTACGAGCAGTACTTC
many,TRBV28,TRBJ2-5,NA,CASSTSSGRQETQYF,TGTGCCAGCAGCACCTCCTCCGGGAGACAAGAGACCCAGTACTTC
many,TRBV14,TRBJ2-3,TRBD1,CASSKGGRDTQYF,TGTGCCAGCAGTAAAGGGGGCAGAGATACGCAGTATTTT
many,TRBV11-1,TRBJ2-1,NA,CASSLTRRGSYNEQFF,TGTGCCAGCAGCTTAACCAGGAGGGGGAGCTACAATGAGCAGTTCTTC
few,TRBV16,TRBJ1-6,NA,CASSQESISPLHF,TGTGCCAGCAGCCAAGAATCGATATCACCCCTCCACTTT
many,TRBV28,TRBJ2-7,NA,CASSFRVYEQYF,TGTGCCAGCAGTTTCAGGGTCTACGAGCAGTACTTC
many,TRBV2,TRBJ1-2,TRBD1,CASSEGQGSRVYGYTF,TGTGCCAGCAGCGAGGGACAGGGGTCTAGAGTCTATGGCTACACCTTC
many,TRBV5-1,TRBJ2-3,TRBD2,CASSSGLAGVEQYF,TGCGCCAGCAGCTCGGGACTAGCGGGAGTTGAGCAGTATTTT
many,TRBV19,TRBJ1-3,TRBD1,CASQRQGASSGNTIYF,TGTGCCAGTCAAAGACAGGGGGCTAGCTCTGGAAACACCATATATTTT
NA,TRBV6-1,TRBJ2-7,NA,CASKGQNSYEHYF,TGTGCCAGCAAGGGTCAGAACTCCTACGAGCATTACTTC
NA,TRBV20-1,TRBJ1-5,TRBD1,CSASGTGVVPQHF,TGCAGTGCCTCCGGGACAGGGGTCGTGCCCCAGCATTTT
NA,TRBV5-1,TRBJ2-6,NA,CASSLSISGADVLTF,TGCGCCAGCAGCTTGTCAATCTCTGGGGCCGACGTCCTGACTTTC
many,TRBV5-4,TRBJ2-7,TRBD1,CASSLGDRGDEQYF,TGTGCCAGCAGCTTAGGGGACAGGGGCGACGAGCAGTACTTC
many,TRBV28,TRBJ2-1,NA,CASSPRDPRRQFF,TGTGCCAGCAGCCCTCGGGACCCCCGGCGTCAGTTCTTC
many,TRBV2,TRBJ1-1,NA,CASRRDINTEAFF,TGTGCCAGCCGCCGGGACATAAACACTGAAGCTTTCTTT
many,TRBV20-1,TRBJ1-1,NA,CSALRTRAGTEAFF,TGCAGTGCCCTCCGTACGAGGGCGGGGACTGAAGCTTTCTTT
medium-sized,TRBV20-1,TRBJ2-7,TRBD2,CSAGSQRGPYEQYF,TGCAGTGCTGGGTCCCAGCGGGGTCCCTACGAGCAGTACTTC
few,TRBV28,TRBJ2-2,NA,CASILHSRGIGELFF,TGTGCCAGCATTTTACACTCCCGGGGGATCGGGGAGCTGTTTTTT
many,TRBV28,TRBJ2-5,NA,CASSPLSAFAETQYF,TGTGCCAGCAGCCCCCTGTCAGCTTTCGCAGAGACCCAGTACTTC
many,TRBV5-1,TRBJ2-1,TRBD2,CASSSGLARGRTYNEQFF,TGCGCCAGCAGCTCCGGACTAGCGAGAGGGAGAACATACAATGAGCAGTTCTTC
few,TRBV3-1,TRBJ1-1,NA,CASSQDRGREALF,TGTGCCAGCAGCCAAGATAGGGGAAGGGAGGCTCTCTTT
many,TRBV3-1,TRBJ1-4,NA,CASSPREFNEKLFF,TGTGCCAGCAGCCCTCGGGAGTTCAATGAAAAACTGTTTTTT
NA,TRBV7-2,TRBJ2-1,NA,CASSEYLSNEQFF,TGTGCCAGCAGCGAATATCTGAGCAATGAGCAGTTCTTC
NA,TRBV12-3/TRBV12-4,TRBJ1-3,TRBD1,CASSRGGENTIYF,TGTGCCAGCAGTAGAGGGGGCGAAAACACCATATATTTT
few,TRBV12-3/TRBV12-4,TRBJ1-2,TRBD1,CASIRTGVLYGYTF,TGTGCCAGCATAAGGACAGGGGTCCTCTATGGCTACACCTTC
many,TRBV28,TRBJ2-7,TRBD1,CASVRQGPYEQYF,TGTGCCAGCGTCCGACAGGGACCCTACGAGCAGTACTTC
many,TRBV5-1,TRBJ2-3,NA,CASSFRGSTDTQYF,TGCGCCAGCAGCTTTCGAGGAAGCACAGATACGCAGTATTTT
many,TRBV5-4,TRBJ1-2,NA,CASTSRTQGPDYGYTF,TGTGCCAGCACCTCTCGCACCCAGGGGCCGGACTATGGCTACACCTTC
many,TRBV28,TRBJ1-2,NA,CASSWAYGYTF,TGTGCCAGCAGTTGGGCGTATGGCTACACCTTC
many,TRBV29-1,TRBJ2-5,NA,CSVEEDRGETQYF,TGCAGCGTTGAAGAAGACCGAGGGGAGACCCAGTACTTC
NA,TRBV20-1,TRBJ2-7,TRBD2,CSAGLAGGTDGEQYF,TGCAGTGCTGGTCTAGCGGGAGGGACCGATGGTGAGCAGTACTTC
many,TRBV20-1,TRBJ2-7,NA,CSARDNMGRGGSLEQYF,TGCAGTGCTAGAGATAATATGGGGCGAGGGGGGTCCCTCGAGCAGTACTTC
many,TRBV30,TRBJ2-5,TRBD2,CAWKLAGEETQYF,TGTGCCTGGAAACTAGCGGGAGAAGAGACCCAGTACTTC
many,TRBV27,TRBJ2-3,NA,CASSTSTTDTQYF,TGTGCCAGCAGTACCTCGACCACAGATACGCAGTATTTT
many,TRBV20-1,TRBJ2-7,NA,CSARSPRTDEQYF,TGCAGTGCTAGAAGCCCACGGACCGACGAGCAGTACTTC
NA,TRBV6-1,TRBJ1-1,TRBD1,CASRRDRVVVNSEAFF,TGTGCCAGCAGACGTGACAGGGTTGTTGTAAACTCTGAAGCTTTCTTT
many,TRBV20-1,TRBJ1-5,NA,CSAGTQTFLDSNQPQHF,TGCAGTGCTGGAACCCAGACCTTTCTCGATAGCAATCAGCCCCAGCATTTT